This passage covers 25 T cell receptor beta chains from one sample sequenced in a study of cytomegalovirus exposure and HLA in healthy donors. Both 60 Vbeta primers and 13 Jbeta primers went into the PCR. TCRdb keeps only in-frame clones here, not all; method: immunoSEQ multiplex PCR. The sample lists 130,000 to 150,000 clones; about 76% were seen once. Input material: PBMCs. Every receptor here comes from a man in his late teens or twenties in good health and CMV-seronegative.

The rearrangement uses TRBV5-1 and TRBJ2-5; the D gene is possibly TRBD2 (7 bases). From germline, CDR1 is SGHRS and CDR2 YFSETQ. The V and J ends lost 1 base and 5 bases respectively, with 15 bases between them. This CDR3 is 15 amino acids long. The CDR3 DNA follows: TGCGCCAGCAGCTTGAGCGCAGGGGAGGGCGAGACCCAGTACTTC. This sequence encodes CASSLSAGEGETQYF.

The CDR3 DNA is TGTGCCAGCAGCTTGTCCGGGACAGGGAGCTCCTACGAGCAGTACTTC. Translation gives CASSLSGTGSSYEQYF. The V call is TRBV13, the J call TRBJ2-7; TRBD1 aligns across 9 bases. The CDR3 totals 16 residues. The V segment lost 3 bases and the J segment 0 bases; nucleotides outside the gene matches: 6. CDR1 is PRHDT and CDR2 is FYEKMQ in the germline V gene (reference sequence).

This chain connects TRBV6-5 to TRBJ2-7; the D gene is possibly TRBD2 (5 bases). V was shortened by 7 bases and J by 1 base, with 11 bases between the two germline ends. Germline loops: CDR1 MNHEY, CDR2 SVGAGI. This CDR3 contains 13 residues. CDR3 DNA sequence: TGTGCCAGCACCGAGGGTGGGTCCTACGAGCAGTACTTC. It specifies CASTEGGSYEQYF.

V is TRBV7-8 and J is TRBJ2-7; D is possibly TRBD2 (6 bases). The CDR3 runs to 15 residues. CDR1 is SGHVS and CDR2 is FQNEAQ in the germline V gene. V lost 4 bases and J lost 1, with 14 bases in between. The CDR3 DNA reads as TGTGCCAGCAGCTCGTCCGGGACTGGTTCCTACGAGCAGTACTTC. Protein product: CASSSSGTGSYEQYF. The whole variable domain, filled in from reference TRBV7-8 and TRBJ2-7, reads GAGVSQSPRYKVAKRGQDVALRCDPISGHVSLFWYQQALGQGPEFLTYFQNEAQLDKSGLPSDRFFAERPEGSVSTLKIQRTQQEDSAVYLCASSSSGTGSYEQYFGPGTRLTVT.

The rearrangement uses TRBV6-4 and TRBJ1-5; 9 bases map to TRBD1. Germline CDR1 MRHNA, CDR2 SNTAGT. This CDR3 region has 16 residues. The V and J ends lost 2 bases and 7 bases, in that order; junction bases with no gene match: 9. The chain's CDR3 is CASSDKWTGAIQPQHF. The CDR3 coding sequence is TGTGCCAGCAGTGACAAATGGACAGGGGCAATCCAGCCCCAGCATTTT.

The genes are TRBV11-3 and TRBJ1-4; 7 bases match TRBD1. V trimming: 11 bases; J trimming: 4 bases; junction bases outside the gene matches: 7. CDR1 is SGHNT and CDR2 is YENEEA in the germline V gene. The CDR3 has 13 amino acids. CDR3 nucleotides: TGTGCCTCTAGGGGGCTTAATAATGAAAAACTGTTTTTT. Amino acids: CASRGLNNEKLFF.

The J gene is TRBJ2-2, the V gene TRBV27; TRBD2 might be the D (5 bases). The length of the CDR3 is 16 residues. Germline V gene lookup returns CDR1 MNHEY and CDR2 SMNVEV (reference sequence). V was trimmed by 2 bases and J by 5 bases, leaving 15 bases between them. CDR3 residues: CASSLLASRQTGELFF. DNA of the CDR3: TGTGCCAGCAGTTTACTGGCTAGCAGACAAACCGGGGAGCTGTTTTTT.

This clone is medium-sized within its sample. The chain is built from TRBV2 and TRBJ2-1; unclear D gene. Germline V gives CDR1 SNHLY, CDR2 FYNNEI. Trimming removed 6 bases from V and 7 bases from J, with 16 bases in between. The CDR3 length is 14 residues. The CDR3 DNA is TGTGCCAGCAGCGAAACTACTCGGGTGAATGAGCAGTTCTTC. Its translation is CASSETTRVNEQFF.

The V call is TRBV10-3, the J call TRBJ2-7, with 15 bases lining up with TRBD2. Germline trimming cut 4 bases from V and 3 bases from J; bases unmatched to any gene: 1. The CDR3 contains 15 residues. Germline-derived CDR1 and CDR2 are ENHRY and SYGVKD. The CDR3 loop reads CAISGTSGRVYEQYF. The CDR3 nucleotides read TGTGCCATCAGTGGGACTAGCGGGAGGGTCTACGAGCAGTACTTC.

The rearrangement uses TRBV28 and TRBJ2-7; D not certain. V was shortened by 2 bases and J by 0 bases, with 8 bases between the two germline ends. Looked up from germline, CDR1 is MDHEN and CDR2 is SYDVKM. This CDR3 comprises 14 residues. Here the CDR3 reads CASSLPHGSYEQYF. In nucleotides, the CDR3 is TGTGCCAGCAGTTTACCCCACGGCTCCTACGAGCAGTACTTC.

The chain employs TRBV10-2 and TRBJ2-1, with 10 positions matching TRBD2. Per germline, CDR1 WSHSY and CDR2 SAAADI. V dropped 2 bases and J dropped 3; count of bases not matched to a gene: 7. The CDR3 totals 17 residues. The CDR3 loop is CASSEKASGGLYNEQFF. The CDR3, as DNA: TGCGCCAGCAGTGAGAAGGCTAGCGGGGGACTCTACAATGAGCAGTTCTTC.

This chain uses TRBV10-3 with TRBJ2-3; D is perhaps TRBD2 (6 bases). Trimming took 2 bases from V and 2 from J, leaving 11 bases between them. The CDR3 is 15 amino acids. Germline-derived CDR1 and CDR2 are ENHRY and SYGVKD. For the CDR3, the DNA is TGTGCCATCAGTGAGGATGGGCGGGACACAGATACGCAGTATTTT. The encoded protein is CAISEDGRDTDTQYF.

For the CDR3, the DNA is TGTGCCAGCAGAGTCGGCACCATATATTTT. This codes for CASRVGTIYF. This chain uses TRBV6-4 with TRBJ1-3; no clear D gene. Looked up from germline, CDR1 is MRHNA and CDR2 is SNTAGT. Trimming removed 6 bases from V and 9 bases from J, with 6 bases in between. This CDR3 region has 10 residues.

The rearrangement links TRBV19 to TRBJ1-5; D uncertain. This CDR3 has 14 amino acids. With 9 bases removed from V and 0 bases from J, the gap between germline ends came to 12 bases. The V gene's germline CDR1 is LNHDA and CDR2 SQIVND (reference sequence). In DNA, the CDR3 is TGTGCCAGCCGTAGGGAGGCTAGCAATCAGCCCCAGCATTTT. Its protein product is CASRREASNQPQHF.

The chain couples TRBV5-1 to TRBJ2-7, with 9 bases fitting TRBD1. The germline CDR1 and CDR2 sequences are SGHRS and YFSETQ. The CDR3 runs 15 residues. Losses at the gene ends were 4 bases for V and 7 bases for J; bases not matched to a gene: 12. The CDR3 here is CASSPTVGTGYEQYF. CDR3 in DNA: TGCGCCAGCAGCCCTACCGTCGGGACAGGGTATGAGCAGTACTTC.

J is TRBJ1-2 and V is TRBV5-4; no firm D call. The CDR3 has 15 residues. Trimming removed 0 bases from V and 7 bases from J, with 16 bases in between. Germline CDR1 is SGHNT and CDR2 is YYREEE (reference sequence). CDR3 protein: CASSLALPRPSGYTF. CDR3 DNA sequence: TGTGCCAGCAGCTTGGCCCTACCACGCCCGTCTGGCTACACCTTC.

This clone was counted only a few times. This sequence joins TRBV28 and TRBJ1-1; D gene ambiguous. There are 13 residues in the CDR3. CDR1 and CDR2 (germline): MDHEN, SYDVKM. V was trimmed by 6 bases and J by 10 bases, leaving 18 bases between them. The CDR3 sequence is CASSPPPFAGAFF. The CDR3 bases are TGTGCCAGCAGCCCTCCGCCTTTTGCGGGAGCTTTCTTT.

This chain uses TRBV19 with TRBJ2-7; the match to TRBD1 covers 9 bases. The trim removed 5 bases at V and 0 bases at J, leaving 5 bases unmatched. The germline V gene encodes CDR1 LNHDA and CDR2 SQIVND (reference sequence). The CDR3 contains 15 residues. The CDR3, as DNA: TGTGCCAGTAGTTCCCCGGGACAGGGCTCCTACGAGCAGTACTTC. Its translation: CASSSPGQGSYEQYF.

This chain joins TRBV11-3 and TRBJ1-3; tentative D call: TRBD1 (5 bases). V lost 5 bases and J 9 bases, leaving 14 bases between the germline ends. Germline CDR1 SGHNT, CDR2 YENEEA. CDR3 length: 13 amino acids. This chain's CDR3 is CASSPDWGGTIYF. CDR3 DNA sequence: TGTGCCAGCAGCCCAGACTGGGGGGGCACCATATATTTT.

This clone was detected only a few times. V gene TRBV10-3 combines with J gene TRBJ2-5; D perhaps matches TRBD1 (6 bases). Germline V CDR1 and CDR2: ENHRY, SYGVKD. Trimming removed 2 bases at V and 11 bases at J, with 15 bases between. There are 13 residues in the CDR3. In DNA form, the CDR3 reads TGTGCCATCAGTGAGGGACAGCCTGAAGAGCAGTACTTC. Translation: CAISEGQPEEQYF.

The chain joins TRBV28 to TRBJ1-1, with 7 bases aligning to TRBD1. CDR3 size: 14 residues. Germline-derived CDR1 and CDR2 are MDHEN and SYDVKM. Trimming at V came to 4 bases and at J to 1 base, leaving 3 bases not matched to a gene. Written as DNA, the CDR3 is TGTGCCAGCAGTTCCTGGACAGGGAACACTGAAGCTTTCTTT. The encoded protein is CASSSWTGNTEAFF.

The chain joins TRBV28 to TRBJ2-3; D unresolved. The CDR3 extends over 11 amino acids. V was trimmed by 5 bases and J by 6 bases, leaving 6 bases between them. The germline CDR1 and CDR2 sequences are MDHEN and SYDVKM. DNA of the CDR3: TGTGCCAGCAGTCTAGATGATACGCAGTATTTT. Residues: CASSLDDTQYF.

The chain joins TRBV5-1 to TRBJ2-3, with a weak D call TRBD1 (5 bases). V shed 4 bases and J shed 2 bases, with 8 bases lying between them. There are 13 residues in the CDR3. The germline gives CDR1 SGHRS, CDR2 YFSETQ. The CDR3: CASSKTDTDTQYF. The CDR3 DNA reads TGCGCCAGCAGCAAGACAGACACAGATACGCAGTATTTT.

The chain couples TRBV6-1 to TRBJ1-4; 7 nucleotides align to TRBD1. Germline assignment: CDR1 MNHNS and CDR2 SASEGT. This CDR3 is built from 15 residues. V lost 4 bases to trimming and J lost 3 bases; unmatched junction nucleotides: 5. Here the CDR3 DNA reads TGTGCCAGCAGTGCCCAGACAGGGCCTAATGAAAAACTGTTTTTT. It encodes CASSAQTGPNEKLFF.

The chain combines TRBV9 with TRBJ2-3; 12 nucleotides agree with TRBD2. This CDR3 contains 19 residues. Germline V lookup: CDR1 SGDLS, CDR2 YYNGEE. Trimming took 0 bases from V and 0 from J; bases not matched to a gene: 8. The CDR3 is CASSVVGLAGGSSTDTQYF. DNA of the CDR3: TGTGCCAGCAGCGTAGTAGGGCTAGCGGGGGGGTCTAGCACAGATACGCAGTATTTT. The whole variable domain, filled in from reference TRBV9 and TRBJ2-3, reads DSGVTQTPKHLITATGQRVTLRCSPRSGDLSVYWYQQSLDQGLQFLIQYYNGEERAKGNILERFSAQQFPDLHSELNLSSLELGDSALYFCASSVVGLAGGSSTDTQYFGPGTRLTVL.